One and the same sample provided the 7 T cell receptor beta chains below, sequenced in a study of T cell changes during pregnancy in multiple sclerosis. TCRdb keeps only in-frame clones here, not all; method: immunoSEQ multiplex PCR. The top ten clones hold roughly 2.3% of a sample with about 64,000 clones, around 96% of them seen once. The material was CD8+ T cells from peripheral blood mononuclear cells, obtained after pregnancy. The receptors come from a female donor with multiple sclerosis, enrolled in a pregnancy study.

The DNA for the CDR3 is TGTGCCAGTAGTATAGCGACTGGGGAGCTGTTTTTT. It specifies CASSIATGELFF. This chain connects TRBV19 to TRBJ2-2; D ambiguous. Trimming took 1 base from V and 8 from J, leaving 5 bases between them. There are 12 residues in the CDR3. Looked up from germline, CDR1 is LNHDA and CDR2 is SQIVND (reference sequence). The whole variable domain, filled in from reference TRBV19 and TRBJ2-2, reads DGGITQSPKYLFRKEGQNVTLSCEQNLNHDAMYWYRQDPGQGLRLIYYSQIVNDFQKGDIAEGYSVSREKKESFPLTVTSAQKNPTAFYLCASSIATGELFFGEGSRLTVL.

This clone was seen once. The CDR3 DNA reads as TGTGCCAGCAGCACGACAGGGGGGTCCACCGGGGAGCTGTTTTTT. Protein sequence: CASSTTGGSTGELFF. The chain combines TRBV13 with TRBJ2-2; 9 bases agree with TRBD1. The CDR3 runs to 15 residues. With 5 bases clipped from V and 4 bases from J, the junction kept 5 bases outside the gene matches. Germline V gene sequence: CDR1 PRHDT, CDR2 FYEKMQ (reference sequence). Full variable domain (rest looked up from reference TRBV13 and TRBJ2-2): AAGVIQSPRHLIKEKRETATLKCYPIPRHDTVYWYQQGPGQDPQFLISFYEKMQSDKGSIPDRFSAQQFSDYHSELNMSSLELGDSALYFCASSTTGGSTGELFFGEGSRLTVL.

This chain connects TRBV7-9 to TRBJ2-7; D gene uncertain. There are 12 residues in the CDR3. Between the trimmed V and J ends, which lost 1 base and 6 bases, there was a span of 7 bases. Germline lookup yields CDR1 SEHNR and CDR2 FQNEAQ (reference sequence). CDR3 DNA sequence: TGTGCCAGCAGCTTAGGGGCCAGCGAGCAGTACTTC. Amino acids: CASSLGASEQYF.

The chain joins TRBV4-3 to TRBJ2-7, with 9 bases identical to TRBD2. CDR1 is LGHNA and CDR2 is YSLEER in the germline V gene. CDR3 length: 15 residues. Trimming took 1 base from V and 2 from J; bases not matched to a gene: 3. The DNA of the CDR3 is TGCGCCAGCAGCCAAGGAATAGCGGGGGCCTACGAGCAGTACTTC. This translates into CASSQGIAGAYEQYF.

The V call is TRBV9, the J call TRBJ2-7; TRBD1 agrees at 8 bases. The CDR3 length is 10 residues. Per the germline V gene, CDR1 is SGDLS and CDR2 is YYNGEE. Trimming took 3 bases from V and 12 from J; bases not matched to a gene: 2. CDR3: CASSGDRLYF. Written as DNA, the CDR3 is TGTGCCAGCAGCGGGGACAGGTTGTACTTC.

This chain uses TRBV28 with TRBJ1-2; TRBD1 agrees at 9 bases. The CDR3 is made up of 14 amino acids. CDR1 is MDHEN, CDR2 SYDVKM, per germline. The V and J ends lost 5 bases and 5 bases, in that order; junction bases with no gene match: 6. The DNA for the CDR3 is TGTGCCAGCAGTCCCACCGGGACAGGGTATGGCTACACCTTC. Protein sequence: CASSPTGTGYGYTF.

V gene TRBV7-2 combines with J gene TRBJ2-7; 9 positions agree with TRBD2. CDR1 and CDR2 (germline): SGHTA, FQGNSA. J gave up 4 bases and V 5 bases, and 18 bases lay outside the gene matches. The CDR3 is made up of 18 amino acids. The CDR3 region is CASSPGLGAGGVWYEQYF. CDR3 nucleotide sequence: TGTGCCAGCAGCCCGGGTCTTGGAGCGGGAGGAGTCTGGTACGAGCAGTACTTC.